Each of the 3 T cell receptor beta chains below was sequenced from the same sample in a study of cytomegalovirus exposure and HLA in healthy donors. Primers: 60 Vbeta forward and 13 Jbeta reverse. The method was immunoSEQ multiplex PCR; TCRdb's version includes in-frame clones alone and lacks a portion of them. Of 62,000 or so clones detected, about 89% appear once; the ten largest clones hold around 1.5%. The sequenced material came from PBMCs. The receptor set was obtained from a man younger than 30 in good health and CMV-seronegative.

The V call is TRBV6-5, the J call TRBJ2-1; 8 bases are shared with TRBD1. CDR1 and CDR2 (germline): MNHEY, SVGAGI. V was pared by 6 bases and J by 9 bases, with 7 bases of the junction left unmatched. This CDR3 has 13 residues. The CDR3 is CASRASGGLEQFF. The CDR3 DNA is TGTGCCAGCAGGGCATCAGGGGGCCTTGAGCAGTTCTTC.

The V gene is TRBV7-3, the J gene TRBJ2-1; tentative D call: TRBD2 (7 bases). This CDR3 is 14 amino acids long. Germline-derived CDR1 and CDR2 are SGHTA and FQGTGA. The V and J ends lost 3 bases and 10 bases respectively, with 16 bases between them. The CDR3 DNA sequence: TGTGCCAGCAGCTTGGGGGCGGGGGAGTACGAGCAGTTCTTC. It translates to CASSLGAGEYEQFF.

About this clone: At one end, the junction sequence differs from germline, possibly due to a read error. The chain carries TRBV2 and TRBJ2-7; D is ambiguous. CDR1 SNHLY and CDR2 FYNNEI come from the germline V gene. The CDR3 consists of 12 residues. CDR3 amino acids: CASREGLNEQYF. Written as DNA, the CDR3 is TGTGCCAGCCGTGAAGGTCTTAACGAGCAGTACTTC.